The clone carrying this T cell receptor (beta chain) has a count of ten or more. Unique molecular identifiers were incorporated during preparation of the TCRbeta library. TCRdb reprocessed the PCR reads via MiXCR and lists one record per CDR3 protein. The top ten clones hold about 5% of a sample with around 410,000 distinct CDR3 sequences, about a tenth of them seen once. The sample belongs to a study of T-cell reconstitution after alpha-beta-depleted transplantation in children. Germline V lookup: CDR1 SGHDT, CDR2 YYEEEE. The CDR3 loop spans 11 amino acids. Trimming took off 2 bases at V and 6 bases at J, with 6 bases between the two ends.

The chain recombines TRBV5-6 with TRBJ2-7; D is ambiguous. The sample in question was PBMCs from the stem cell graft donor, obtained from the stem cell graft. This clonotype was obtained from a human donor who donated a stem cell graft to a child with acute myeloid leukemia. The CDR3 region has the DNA TGTGCCAGCAGCTTTGTTAGCGAGCAGTACTTC. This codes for CASSFVSEQYF.